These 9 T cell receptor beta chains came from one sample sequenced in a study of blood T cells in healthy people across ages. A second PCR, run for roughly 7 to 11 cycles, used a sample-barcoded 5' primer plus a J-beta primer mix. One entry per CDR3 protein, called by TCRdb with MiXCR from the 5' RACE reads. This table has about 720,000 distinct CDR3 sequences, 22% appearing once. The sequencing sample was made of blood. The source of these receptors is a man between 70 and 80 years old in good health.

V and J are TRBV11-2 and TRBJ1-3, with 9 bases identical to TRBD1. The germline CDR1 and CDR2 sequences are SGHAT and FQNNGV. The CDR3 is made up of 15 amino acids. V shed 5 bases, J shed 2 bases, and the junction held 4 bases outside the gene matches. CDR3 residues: CASSTRTGAGNTIYF. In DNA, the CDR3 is TGTGCCAGCAGCACACGGACAGGGGCTGGAAACACCATATATTTT.

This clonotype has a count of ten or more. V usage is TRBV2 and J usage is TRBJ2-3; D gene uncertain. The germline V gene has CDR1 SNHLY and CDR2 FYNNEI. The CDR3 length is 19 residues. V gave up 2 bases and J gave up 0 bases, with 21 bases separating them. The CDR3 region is CASSESYRTVSSSTDTQYF. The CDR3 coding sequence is TGTGCCAGCAGTGAAAGCTATAGAACCGTATCCTCTAGCACAGATACGCAGTATTTT. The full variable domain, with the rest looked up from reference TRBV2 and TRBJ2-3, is EPEVTQTPSHQVTQMGQEVILRCVPISNHLYFYWYRQILGQKVEFLVSFYNNEISEKSEIFDDQFSVERPDGSNFTLKIRSTKLEDSAMYFCASSESYRTVSSSTDTQYFGPGTRLTVL.

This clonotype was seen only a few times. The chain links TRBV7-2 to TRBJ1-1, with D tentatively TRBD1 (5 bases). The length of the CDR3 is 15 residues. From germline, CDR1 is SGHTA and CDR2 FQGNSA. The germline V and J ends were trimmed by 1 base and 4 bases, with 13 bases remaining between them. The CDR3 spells CASSLVFGGSTEAFF. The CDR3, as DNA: TGTGCCAGCAGCTTAGTCTTTGGGGGATCCACTGAAGCTTTCTTT.

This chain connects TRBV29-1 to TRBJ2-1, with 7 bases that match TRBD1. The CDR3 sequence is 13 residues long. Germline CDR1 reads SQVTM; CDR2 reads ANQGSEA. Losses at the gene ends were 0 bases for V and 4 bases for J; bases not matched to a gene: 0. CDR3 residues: CSVEEQGYNEQFF. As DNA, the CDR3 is TGCAGCGTTGAAGAACAGGGGTACAATGAGCAGTTCTTC.

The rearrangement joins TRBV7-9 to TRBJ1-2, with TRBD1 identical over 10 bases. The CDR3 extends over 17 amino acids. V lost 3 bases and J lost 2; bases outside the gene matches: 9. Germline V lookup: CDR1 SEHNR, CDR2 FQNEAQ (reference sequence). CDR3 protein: CASSLVGQGPLNYGYTF. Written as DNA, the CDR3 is TGTGCCAGCAGCTTGGTGGGACAGGGGCCATTAAACTATGGCTACACCTTC.

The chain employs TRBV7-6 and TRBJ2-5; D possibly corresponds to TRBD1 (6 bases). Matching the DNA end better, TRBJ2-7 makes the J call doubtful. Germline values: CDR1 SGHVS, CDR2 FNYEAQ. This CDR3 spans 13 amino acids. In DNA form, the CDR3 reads TGTGCCAGCAGCGACGGACAGACCTACGAGCAGTACGTC. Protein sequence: CASSDGQTYEQYV.

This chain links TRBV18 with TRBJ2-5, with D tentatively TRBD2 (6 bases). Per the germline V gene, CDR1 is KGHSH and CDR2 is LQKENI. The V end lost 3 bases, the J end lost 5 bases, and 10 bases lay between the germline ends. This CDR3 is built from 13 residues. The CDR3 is CASSPGEVETQYF. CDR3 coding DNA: TGTGCCAGCTCACCCGGGGAGGTGGAGACCCAGTACTTC.

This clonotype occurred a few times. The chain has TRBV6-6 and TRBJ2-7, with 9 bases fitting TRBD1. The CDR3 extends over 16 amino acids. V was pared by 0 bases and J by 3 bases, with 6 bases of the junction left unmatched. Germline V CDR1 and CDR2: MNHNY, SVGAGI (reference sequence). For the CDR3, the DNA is TGTGCCAGCAGTTACTCCCCCGGGACAGGGTACTACGAGCAGTACTTC. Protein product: CASSYSPGTGYYEQYF.

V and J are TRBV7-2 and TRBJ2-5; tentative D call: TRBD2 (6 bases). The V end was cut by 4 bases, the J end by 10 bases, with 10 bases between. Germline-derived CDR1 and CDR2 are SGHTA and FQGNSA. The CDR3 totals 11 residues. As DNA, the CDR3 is TGTGCCAGCAGCTCCTACGGGGGCCAGTACTTC. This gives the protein CASSSYGGQYF.